Listed below are T cell receptor beta chains from one sample, sequenced in a study of blood T cell repertoires in COVID-19. The protocol was immunoSEQ multiplex PCR, while the TCRdb copy is restricted to in-frame clones and leaves out a portion. The sample yields nearly 200,000 clones, about 80% seen once. Sequencing used peripheral blood. These receptors came from a human donor with acute or convalescent COVID-19. The donor label of this sample is uncertain. Each CDR3 is given with its conserved first and last residue. D genes are given only for firm matches. The size field is filled for only some rows; it gives once, few, many or a size class.

v_gene,j_gene,abundance,d_gene,CDR3nt,CDR3aa
TRBV3-1/TRBV3-2,TRBJ1-1,.,.,TGTGCCAGCAGCCAAGAAGGGGGCACTGAAGCTTTCTTT,CASSQEGGTEAFF
TRBV7-8,TRBJ1-2,.,.,TGTGCCAGCAGCCAAGGAACGGCAGGGGTTAACACCTTC,CASSQGTAGVNTF
TRBV20-1,TRBJ1-5,.,.,TGCAGTGCTAGTGGAGCGGACAGAATTAGCAATCAGCCCCAGCATTTT,CSASGADRISNQPQHF
TRBV30,TRBJ2-6,.,.,TGTGCCTGGAGTACAGGTGGGGCCAACGTCCTGACTTTC,CAWSTGGANVLTF
TRBV27,TRBJ1-2,.,TRBD1,TGTGCCAGCCCCAGGGGGCGAGGCTATGGCTACACCTTC,CASPRGRGYGYTF
TRBV5-1,TRBJ2-3,.,TRBD2,TGCGCCAGCAGCTTGGATGGGAACTTGTACGGGAGGTTTAGCACAGATACGCAGTATTTT,CASSLDGNLYGRFSTDTQYF
TRBV28,TRBJ2-1,.,TRBD2,TGTGCCAGCAGTTTTAGGACTAGCAATGAGCAGTTCTTC,CASSFRTSNEQFF
TRBV10-1,TRBJ2-7,.,.,TGCGCCAGCAGTGACCAGGAGGGCCGATACGAGCAGTACTTC,CASSDQEGRYEQYF
TRBV6-1,TRBJ1-1,.,.,TGTGCCAGCAGTGAGAGAAACCCATACACTGAAGCTTTCTTT,CASSERNPYTEAFF
TRBV5-1,TRBJ2-1,few,TRBD2,TGCGCCAGCAGCTTGGAGAGCGGGAGGCAAAACAATGAGCAGTTCTTC,CASSLESGRQNNEQFF
TRBV27,TRBJ2-1,once,TRBD1,TGTGCCAGCAGTTGGGCCGGGACAGGGGGCAGGAATGAGCAGTTCTTC,CASSWAGTGGRNEQFF
TRBV5-1,TRBJ1-1,once,.,TGCGCCAGCAGCTTGGCCCCTCCCTCGAGGGCTGAAGCTTTCTTT,CASSLAPPSRAEAFF
TRBV7-2,TRBJ2-7,.,.,TGTGCCAGCAGCCCTAGGGAGAGGGTTAGCGAGCAGTACTTC,CASSPRERVSEQYF
TRBV28,TRBJ1-5,.,.,TGTGCCAGCAGTTCGTCAGGGATCAGCCAGCCCCAGCATTTT,CASSSSGISQPQHF
TRBV10-3,TRBJ1-5,.,.,TGTGCCATCAGTGAGGGGGCTAGCAATCAGCCCCAGCATTTT,CAISEGASNQPQHF
TRBV28,TRBJ1-4,.,.,TGTGCCAGCAGTTTTATCGAGGTTAGGGAAAAACTGTTTTTT,CASSFIEVREKLFF
TRBV10-3,TRBJ1-1,.,.,TGTGCCATCAGGGAGCAGGCCTTGAACACTGAAGCTTTCTTT,CAIREQALNTEAFF
TRBV3-1/TRBV3-2,TRBJ2-1,once,TRBD2,TGTGCCAGCAGCCTAGGGACTAGCGTATTCAATGAGCAGTTCTTC,CASSLGTSVFNEQFF
TRBV5-6,TRBJ2-2,.,TRBD2,TGTGCCAGCAGCTTGGTTGGTAGCGGGGGAAACACCGGGGAGCTGTTTTTT,CASSLVGSGGNTGELFF
TRBV28,TRBJ1-5,.,TRBD1,TGTGCCAGCAGTTCCCGGGGCAGGGGGGCCCAACAGCCCCAGCATTTT,CASSSRGRGAQQPQHF
TRBV4-2,TRBJ1-5,.,.,TGTGCCAGCAGCCAAGACGTAAATAGCAATCAGCCCCAGCATTTT,CASSQDVNSNQPQHF
TRBV5-1,TRBJ2-7,.,TRBD1,TGCGCCAGCAGCGTTTCGGGACAGATAGGCTACGAGCAGTACTTC,CASSVSGQIGYEQYF
TRBV27,TRBJ2-1,.,.,TGTGCCAGCAGTCGCCGCGCCGAGGCAGCCGGGGGTGGGAATGAGCAGTTCTTC,CASSRRAEAAGGGNEQFF
TRBV6-5,TRBJ1-1,.,TRBD1,TGTGCCAGCACCCGGACAGGGCTGAACACTGAAGCTTTCTTT,CASTRTGLNTEAFF
TRBV27,TRBJ2-1,.,TRBD2,TGTGCCAGCAGTTTATTAGGGGGGACTAGCGGGAGGATCAACAATGAGCAGTTCTTC,CASSLLGGTSGRINNEQFF
TRBV28,TRBJ2-7,few,TRBD1,TGTGCCAGCAGTACCGGACAGGTCTACGAGCAGTACTTC,CASSTGQVYEQYF
TRBV24-1,TRBJ1-5,.,.,TGTGCCACCAGTGGGGGGGGGAATCAGCCCCAGCATTTT,CATSGGGNQPQHF
TRBV30,TRBJ1-1,.,TRBD1,TGTGCCTGGAGTGTCGGGACAGGGAACACTGAAGCTTTCTTT,CAWSVGTGNTEAFF
TRBV5-1,TRBJ2-7,.,.,TGCGCCAGCAGCTTGTTGGCAGGGGCTCACCTAACCTACGAGCAGTACTTC,CASSLLAGAHLTYEQYF
TRBV24-1,TRBJ2-7,.,.,TGTGCCACCAGTGATCAGGGCCACGAGCAGTACTTC,CATSDQGHEQYF
TRBV15,TRBJ1-2,.,TRBD1,TGTGCCACCAGCAGAGGGGGGACAGGGGTCTATGGCTACACCTTC,CATSRGGTGVYGYTF